The 10 T cell receptor beta chains below come from one sample, sequenced in a study of response to subunit inactivated influenza vaccine. TCRdb redid the calling of the RT-PCR reads with MiXCR, one entry per CDR3 protein. The data show about 830,000 distinct CDR3 sequences, about 18% seen once. Sequencing was performed on PBMCs from blood, taken roughly 5 days after vaccination. Receptors were obtained from a man aged 45 to 65 who received an inactivated influenza vaccine.

This clonotype was seen more than once but under ten times. CDR3 nucleotide sequence: TGTGCCAGCAGCCAGGAGGGAATAGCGGGGGAGACCCAGTACTTC. Its protein is CASSQEGIAGETQYF. The chain combines TRBV4-2 with TRBJ2-5; 8 positions match TRBD2. The CDR3 is 15 amino acids. Trimming cost V 3 bases and J 5 bases; bases outside gene matches: 8. Germline V gene sequence: CDR1 LGHNA, CDR2 YNFKEQ.

V and J are TRBV12-3 or TRBV12-4 and TRBJ2-5, with 7 bases that match TRBD1. This CDR3 has 14 residues. V dropped 6 bases and J dropped 1; count of bases not matched to a gene: 5. DNA of the CDR3: TGTGCCAGCAGGCTTGGGACAGCCCAAGAGACCCAGTACTTC. Amino acid sequence: CASRLGTAQETQYF.

This clonotype showed up just a few times. V gene TRBV10-3 combines with J gene TRBJ1-1, with a weak D call TRBD1 (5 bases). CDR3 length: 15 residues. V dropped 3 bases and J dropped 0 bases, with 11 bases sitting between them. Germline V gene lookup returns CDR1 ENHRY and CDR2 SYGVKD. CDR3 in DNA: TGTGCCATCAGTGACCCCGGGACGGTGAACACTGAAGCTTTCTTT. Translating gives CAISDPGTVNTEAFF.

This clonotype was counted between two and nine times. This sequence joins TRBV10-3 and TRBJ1-1; D remains unclear. Germline loops: CDR1 ENHRY, CDR2 SYGVKD. This CDR3 contains 15 residues. V lost 6 bases and J 1 base, leaving 15 bases between the germline ends. CDR3 amino acids: CAISGLEGPNTEAFF. The CDR3 DNA is TGTGCCATCAGCGGATTAGAGGGCCCGAACACTGAAGCTTTCTTT.

This chain connects TRBV5-1 to TRBJ2-2, with unresolved D. Germline values: CDR1 SGHRS, CDR2 YFSETQ. The CDR3 loop spans 12 amino acids. V lost 6 bases and J 6 bases, leaving 9 bases between the germline ends. As DNA, the CDR3 is TGCGCCAGCAAGCTTGGGTCCGGGGAGCTGTTTTTT. Its protein is CASKLGSGELFF.

The chain combines TRBV3-1 with TRBJ2-2; the D gene is possibly TRBD2 (7 bases). Trimming pared 6 bases from V and 4 bases from J, leaving 9 bases between. CDR1 LGHDT and CDR2 YNNKEL come from the germline V gene (reference sequence). The CDR3 length is 13 residues. The CDR3 protein is CASRGGPTGELFF. The CDR3 DNA follows: TGTGCCAGCAGGGGGGGGCCCACCGGGGAGCTGTTTTTT.

The chain recombines TRBV20-1 with TRBJ2-7; 10 bases fit TRBD2. The CDR3 is 15 amino acids. Germline V gives CDR1 DFQATT, CDR2 SNEGSKA (reference sequence). Trimming at V came to 6 bases and at J to 7 bases, leaving 15 bases not matched to a gene. The CDR3 DNA is TGCAGTGCCCCCCCCTTTAGCGGGGGGCTGAATGAGCAGTACTTC. It is translated as CSAPPFSGGLNEQYF.

The chain combines TRBV20-1 with TRBJ2-4; D is perhaps TRBD2 (5 bases). The germline gives CDR1 DFQATT, CDR2 SNEGSKA (reference sequence). The CDR3 has 13 residues. V lost 7 bases to trimming and J lost 0 bases, with 10 bases between them. CDR3 in DNA: TGCAGTGGCGGGTTACTAGCCAAAAACATTCAGTACTTC. This translates into CSGGLLAKNIQYF.

This clonotype was recorded at least ten times. The genes are TRBV12-3 or TRBV12-4 and TRBJ1-1; D uncertain. The CDR3 covers 13 residues. Trimming pared 3 bases from V and 7 bases from J, leaving 12 bases between. The CDR3 region is CASSFESWGEAFF. DNA of the CDR3: TGTGCCAGCAGTTTTGAGAGTTGGGGTGAAGCTTTCTTT.

This clonotype was detected a few times. The chain has TRBV9 and TRBJ2-1; D is uncertain. This CDR3 has 14 residues. V was cut by 0 bases and J by 2 bases, with 6 bases left in between. Germline V gene data show CDR1 as SGDLS and CDR2 as YYNGEE. The CDR3: CASSVGQTYNEQFF. Written as DNA, the CDR3 is TGTGCCAGCAGCGTAGGGCAGACCTACAATGAGCAGTTCTTC.